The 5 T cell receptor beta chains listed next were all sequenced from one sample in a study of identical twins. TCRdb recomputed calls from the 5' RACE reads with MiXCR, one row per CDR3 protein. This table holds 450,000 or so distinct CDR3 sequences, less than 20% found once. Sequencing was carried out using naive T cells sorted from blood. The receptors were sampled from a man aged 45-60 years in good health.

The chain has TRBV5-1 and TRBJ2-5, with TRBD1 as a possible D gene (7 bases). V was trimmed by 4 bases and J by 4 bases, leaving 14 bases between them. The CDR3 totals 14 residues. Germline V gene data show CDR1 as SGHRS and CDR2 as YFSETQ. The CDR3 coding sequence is TGCGCCAGCAGCCCGGCGGGACAGAGAGAGACCCAGTACTTC. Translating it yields CASSPAGQRETQYF. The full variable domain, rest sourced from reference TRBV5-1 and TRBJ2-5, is KAGVTQTPRYLIKTRGQQVTLSCSPISGHRSVSWYQQTPGQGLQFLFEYFSETQRNKGNFPGRFSGRQFSNSRSEMNVSTLELGDSALYLCASSPAGQRETQYFGPGTRLLVL.

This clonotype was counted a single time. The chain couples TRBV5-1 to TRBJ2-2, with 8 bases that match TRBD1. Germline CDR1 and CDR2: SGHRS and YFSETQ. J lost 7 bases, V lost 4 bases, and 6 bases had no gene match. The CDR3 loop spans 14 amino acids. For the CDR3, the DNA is TGCGCCAGCAGCAAGGACAGGGAAGGCGGGGAGCTGTTTTTT. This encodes CASSKDREGGELFF.

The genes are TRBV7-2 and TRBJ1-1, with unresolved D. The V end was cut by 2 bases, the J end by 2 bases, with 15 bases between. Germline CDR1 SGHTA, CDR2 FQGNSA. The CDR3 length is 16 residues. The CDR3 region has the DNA TGTGCCAGCAGCTTATTCGGTGGAGGGAGAAACACTGAAGCTTTCTTT. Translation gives CASSLFGGGRNTEAFF.

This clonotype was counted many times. As DNA, the CDR3 is TGTGCCAGCAGTTTGGATGGGAGTCCCTACAATGAGCAGTTCTTC. Encoded protein: CASSLDGSPYNEQFF. The chain joins TRBV27 to TRBJ2-1; possible D gene TRBD2, 5 bases. In germline, CDR1 is MNHEY, CDR2 SMNVEV (reference sequence). This CDR3 is 15 amino acids long. V lost 3 bases to trimming and J lost 2 bases, with 11 bases between them.

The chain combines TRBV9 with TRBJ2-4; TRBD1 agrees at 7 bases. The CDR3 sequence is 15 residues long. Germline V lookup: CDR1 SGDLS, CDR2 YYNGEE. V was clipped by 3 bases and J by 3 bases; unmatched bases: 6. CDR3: CASSGQGLGKNIQYF. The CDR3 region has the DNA TGTGCCAGCAGCGGACAGGGTTTGGGCAAAAACATTCAGTACTTC. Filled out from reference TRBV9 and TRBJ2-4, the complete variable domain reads DSGVTQTPKHLITATGQRVTLRCSPRSGDLSVYWYQQSLDQGLQFLIQYYNGEERAKGNILERFSAQQFPDLHSELNLSSLELGDSALYFCASSGQGLGKNIQYFGAGTRLSVL.